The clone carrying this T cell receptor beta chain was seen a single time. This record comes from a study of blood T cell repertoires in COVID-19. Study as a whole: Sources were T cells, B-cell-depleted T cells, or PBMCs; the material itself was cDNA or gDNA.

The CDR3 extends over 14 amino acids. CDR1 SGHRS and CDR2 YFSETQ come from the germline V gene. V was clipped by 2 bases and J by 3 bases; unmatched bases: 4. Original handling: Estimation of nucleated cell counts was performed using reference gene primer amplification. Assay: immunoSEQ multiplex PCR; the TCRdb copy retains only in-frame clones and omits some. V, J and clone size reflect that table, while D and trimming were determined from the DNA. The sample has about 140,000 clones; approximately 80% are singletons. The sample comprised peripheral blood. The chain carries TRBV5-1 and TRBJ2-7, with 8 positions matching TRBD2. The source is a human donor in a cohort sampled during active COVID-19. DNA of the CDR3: TGCGCCAGCAGCTTTACTAGCGGAAGCTACGAGCAGTACTTC. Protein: CASSFTSGSYEQYF. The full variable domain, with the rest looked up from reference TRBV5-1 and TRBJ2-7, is KAGVTQTPRYLIKTRGQQVTLSCSPISGHRSVSWYQQTPGQGLQFLFEYFSETQRNKGNFPGRFSGRQFSNSRSEMNVSTLELGDSALYLCASSFTSGSYEQYFGPGTRLTVT.